The 20 T cell receptor beta chains reported below all come from one sample, sequenced in a study of human T cells and chemical hapten exposure. Each CDR3 protein is one row after TCRdb ran MiXCR on the RACE reads. The sample consists of approximately 80,000 distinct CDR3 sequences, 7% to 8% of them appearing once. Described time point: patch test 1, 2 weeks after DPC sensitization. Regarding treatment: therapeutic diphenylcyclopropenone sensitization with weekly scalp DPC. Material: whole blood, obtained in connection with sensitization to the hapten diphenylcyclopropenone (DPC). These receptors were taken from a woman in her twenties or thirties with alopecia areata. Some clones in this sample may be carry-over from other donors' samples.

CDR3 coding DNA: TGTGCCAGCAGCTTAGATGGACAGATGGACTCACCCCTCCACTTT. Translation gives CASSLDGQMDSPLHF. The rearrangement links TRBV7-9 to TRBJ1-6, with a tentative D call TRBD1 (6 bases). V was shortened by 1 base and J by 10 bases, with 14 bases between the two germline ends. CDR1 SEHNR and CDR2 FQNEAQ come from the germline V gene (reference sequence). The length of the CDR3 is 15 residues. The whole variable domain, remainder taken from reference TRBV7-9 and TRBJ1-6, is DTGVSQNPRHKITKRGQNVTFRCDPISEHNRLYWYRQTLGQGPEFLTYFQNEAQLEKSRLLSDRFSAERPKGSFSTLEIQRTEQGDSAMYLCASSLDGQMDSPLHFGNGTRLTVT.

This clonotype has more than one count but fewer than ten. This chain connects TRBV12-3 or TRBV12-4 to TRBJ1-2, with 7 bases identical to TRBD1. CDR3 length: 11 amino acids. V lost 6 bases and J lost 8; bases outside the gene matches: 3. CDR3 nucleotides: TGTGCCAGCAGCCTACAGGGGGGCTACACCTTC. It codes for CASSLQGGYTF.

This clonotype was seen repeatedly, ten times or more. Here the CDR3 DNA reads TGTGCCAGCAGCCAAGATCCGGGGAATCAGCCCCAGCATTTT. Amino acid sequence: CASSQDPGNQPQHF. The V gene is TRBV3-1, the J gene TRBJ1-5; no firm D call. The CDR3 loop spans 14 amino acids. Germline CDR1 LGHDT, CDR2 YNNKEL (reference sequence). Trimming took 0 bases from V and 4 from J, leaving 7 bases between them.

On this clonotype: A much larger clone lies a single base off, so this may be a read error. The rearrangement links TRBV20-1 to TRBJ1-5, with unresolved D. The germline V gene encodes CDR1 DFQATT and CDR2 SNEGSKA (reference sequence). The ends were cut back, 5 bases at V and 9 bases at J, with 23 bases in the middle. The CDR3 covers 15 residues. The CDR3 coding sequence is TGCAGTGCTCCAAAATTCCGCTCGTTGGATGCGCCCCAGCATTTT. Its protein product is CSAPKFRSLDAPQHF.

This clonotype was seen repeatedly, ten times or more. The chain couples TRBV4-2 to TRBJ1-5; no definite D call. CDR3 length: 13 amino acids. V gave up 0 bases and J gave up 11 bases, with 11 bases separating them. CDR1 and CDR2 from the germline V gene are LGHNA and YNFKEQ. The CDR3 loop is CASSQDGGRTQHF. DNA for the CDR3: TGTGCCAGCAGCCAAGATGGAGGGAGAACCCAGCATTTT.

Many counts were recorded for this clonotype. V gene TRBV29-1 combines with J gene TRBJ2-5; the match to TRBD1 covers 10 bases. Germline loops: CDR1 SQVTM, CDR2 ANQGSEA. This CDR3 is 15 amino acids long. Trimming took 7 bases from V and 1 from J; bases not matched to a gene: 9. CDR3: CSASPGTGVQETQYF. For the CDR3, the DNA is TGCAGCGCATCTCCCGGGACAGGGGTCCAAGAGACCCAGTACTTC.

Comment on this clonotype: A much larger clone is a single base away; this may be a read error. The chain couples TRBV30 to TRBJ1-1, with D perhaps matching TRBD1 (5 bases). V gave up 0 bases and J gave up 1 base, with 9 bases separating them. Germline V gives CDR1 GTSNPN, CDR2 SVGIG (reference sequence). This CDR3 spans 14 amino acids. The CDR3 nucleotides are TGTGCCTGGAGTGTCTCTGGGGGGAACACTGAAGCTTTCTTT. It translates to CAWSVSGGNTEAFF.

This clonotype was observed at least ten times. V usage is TRBV5-1 and J usage is TRBJ1-2, with 7 bases identical to TRBD1. Germline CDR1 reads SGHRS; CDR2 reads YFSETQ. There are 16 residues in the CDR3. The J segment lost 2 bases and the V segment lost 0 bases, leaving 7 bases of the junction unmatched. CDR3: CASSLGSTGPNYGYTF. CDR3 in DNA: TGCGCCAGCAGCTTGGGGTCGACAGGGCCCAACTATGGCTACACCTTC.

Ten or more counts support this clonotype. This chain joins TRBV18 and TRBJ1-1, with D possibly matching TRBD1 (5 bases). This CDR3 spans 15 amino acids. CDR1 KGHSH and CDR2 LQKENI come from the germline V gene. Trimming took 3 bases from V and 1 from J, leaving 12 bases between them. CDR3 sequence: CASSPAGGKNTEAFF. Written as DNA, the CDR3 is TGTGCCAGCTCACCGGCGGGGGGAAAGAACACTGAAGCTTTCTTT.

About this clonotype itself: Germline is not matched at one junction end, which may reflect a read error. The chain couples TRBV6-1 to TRBJ1-2; perhaps TRBD1 as D (5 bases). This CDR3 spans 13 amino acids. CDR1 MNHNS and CDR2 SASEGT come from the germline V gene. CDR3 sequence (DNA): TGTGCCAGGAAACCTGACAGTGGCTATGGCTACATCTTC. It codes for CARKPDSGYGYIF.

This clonotype has a count of ten or more. V and J are TRBV20-1 and TRBJ2-7, with TRBD1 matching over 9 bases. V dropped 5 bases and J dropped 5; count of bases not matched to a gene: 13. Germline CDR1 DFQATT, CDR2 SNEGSKA (reference sequence). The CDR3 is 15 amino acids. CDR3 in DNA: TGCAGTGCTGTTACCGGGACAGGGAATCTAGACGAGCAGTACTTC. The encoded protein is CSAVTGTGNLDEQYF.

This clonotype was detected only a few times. This chain uses TRBV20-1 with TRBJ1-4, with D possibly TRBD1 on 6 matching bases. Germline lookup yields CDR1 DFQATT and CDR2 SNEGSKA (reference sequence). The CDR3 has 13 residues. V was trimmed by 1 base and J by 8 bases, leaving 11 bases between them. CDR3 region: CSARVQGWEKLFF. CDR3 DNA sequence: TGCAGTGCTAGAGTCCAGGGGTGGGAAAAACTGTTTTTT.

This chain joins TRBV12-3 or TRBV12-4 and TRBJ1-5, with unresolved D. CDR3 length: 12 amino acids. The V and J ends lost 3 bases and 6 bases respectively, with 6 bases between them. CDR3: CASSFPSQPQHF. As DNA, the CDR3 is TGTGCCAGCAGTTTTCCCAGTCAGCCCCAGCATTTT.

This clonotype was detected only a few times. The J gene is TRBJ2-7, the V gene TRBV20-1; 7 nucleotides match TRBD1. The CDR3 is 15 residues long. Losses at the gene ends were 1 base for V and 7 bases for J; bases not matched to a gene: 13. Germline values: CDR1 DFQATT, CDR2 SNEGSKA (reference sequence). The CDR3 bases are TGCAGTGCTAGAGGAGATGGCAGGGGGTTAGGGGAGCAGTACTTC. Protein sequence: CSARGDGRGLGEQYF.

This clonotype was recorded many times. This chain connects TRBV12-5 to TRBJ2-3; 9 bases map to TRBD2. The V and J ends lost 6 bases and 7 bases, in that order; junction bases with no gene match: 8. This CDR3 contains 14 residues. Germline CDR1 and CDR2: LGHNT and FRNRAP. The CDR3 DNA reads as TGTGCTAGTGGGTCGCCGCGGGGGGGAAATACGCAGTATTTT. Protein: CASGSPRGGNTQYF.

This clonotype was seen a few times. The chain joins TRBV10-3 to TRBJ1-5; 9 nucleotides line up with TRBD1. The CDR3 contains 15 residues. V lost 5 bases to trimming and J lost 6 bases; unmatched junction nucleotides: 8. Germline lookup yields CDR1 ENHRY and CDR2 SYGVKD. CDR3 bases: TGTGCCATCAGTACTAGACAGGGGGAGGGTCAGCCCCAGCATTTT. It yields the protein CAISTRQGEGQPQHF.

This clonotype was counted many times. The chain employs TRBV2 and TRBJ2-1; 8 bases are shared with TRBD2. J was trimmed by 4 bases and V by 6 bases; bases with no gene match: 14. CDR1 SNHLY and CDR2 FYNNEI come from the germline V gene. This CDR3 comprises 17 residues. CDR3 region: CASSRSGGAFLYNEQFF. CDR3 DNA: TGTGCCAGCAGCCGATCGGGGGGGGCGTTTCTATACAATGAGCAGTTCTTC. Full variable domain (remainder filled in from reference TRBV2 and TRBJ2-1): EPEVTQTPSHQVTQMGQEVILRCVPISNHLYFYWYRQILGQKVEFLVSFYNNEISEKSEIFDDQFSVERPDGSNFTLKIRSTKLEDSAMYFCASSRSGGAFLYNEQFFGPGTRLTVL.

The sample holds a few counts of this clonotype. This chain uses TRBV10-3 with TRBJ2-7; TRBD2 is a possible D gene (6 bases). Germline CDR1 is ENHRY and CDR2 is SYGVKD. CDR3 length: 13 residues. V dropped 8 bases and J dropped 3 bases, with 14 bases sitting between them. Here the CDR3 DNA reads TGTGCCATCTCGACTAGACCAGACTACGAGCAGTACTTC. Its protein product is CAISTRPDYEQYF.

This chain uses TRBV7-8 with TRBJ2-3; 16 nucleotides align to TRBD2. J lost 5 bases, V lost 5 bases, and 1 base had no gene match. The CDR3 has 15 residues. Germline V gene lookup returns CDR1 SGHVS and CDR2 FQNEAQ. CDR3 bases: TGTGCCAGCAGCGGGACTAGCGGGGGGGGAGATACGCAGTATTTT. The encoded protein is CASSGTSGGGDTQYF.

The table lists this clonotype with a few counts. The chain uses TRBV20-1 and TRBJ1-6; the D gene is possibly TRBD1 (6 bases). CDR1 is DFQATT and CDR2 is SNEGSKA in the germline V gene (reference sequence). The CDR3 has 18 residues. The ends were cut back, 6 bases at V and 2 bases at J, with 23 bases in the middle. CDR3 amino acids: CSAWGGTARNPYNSPLHF. CDR3 sequence (DNA): TGCAGTGCATGGGGGGGCACGGCCCGTAATCCCTATAATTCACCCCTCCACTTT.